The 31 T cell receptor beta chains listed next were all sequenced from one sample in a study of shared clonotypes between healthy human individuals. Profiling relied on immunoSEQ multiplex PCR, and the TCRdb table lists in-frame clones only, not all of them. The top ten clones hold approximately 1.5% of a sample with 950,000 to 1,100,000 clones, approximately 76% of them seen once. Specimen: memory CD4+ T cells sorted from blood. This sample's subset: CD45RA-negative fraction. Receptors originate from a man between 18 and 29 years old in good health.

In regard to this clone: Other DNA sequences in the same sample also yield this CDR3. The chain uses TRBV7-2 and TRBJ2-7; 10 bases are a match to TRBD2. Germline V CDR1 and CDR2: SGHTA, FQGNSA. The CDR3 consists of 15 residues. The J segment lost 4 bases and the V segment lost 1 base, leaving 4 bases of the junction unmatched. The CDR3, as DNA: TGTGCCAGCAGCTTAGATCTAGCGGGAGTATACGAGCAGTACTTC. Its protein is CASSLDLAGVYEQYF.

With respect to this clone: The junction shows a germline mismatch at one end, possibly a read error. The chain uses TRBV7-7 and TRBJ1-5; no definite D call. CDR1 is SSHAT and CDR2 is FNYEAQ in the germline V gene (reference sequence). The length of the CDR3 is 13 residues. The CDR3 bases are TGTGCTAGCAGCTTAGAACTTATTCAGCCCCAGCATTTT. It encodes CASSLELIQPQHF.

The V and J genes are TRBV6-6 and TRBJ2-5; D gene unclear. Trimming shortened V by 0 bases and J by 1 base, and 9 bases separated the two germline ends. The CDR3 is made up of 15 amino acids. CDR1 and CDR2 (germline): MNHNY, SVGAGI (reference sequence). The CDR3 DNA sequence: TGTGCCAGCAGTTACTCGAGCCCAGGCCAAGAGACCCAGTACTTC. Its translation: CASSYSSPGQETQYF.

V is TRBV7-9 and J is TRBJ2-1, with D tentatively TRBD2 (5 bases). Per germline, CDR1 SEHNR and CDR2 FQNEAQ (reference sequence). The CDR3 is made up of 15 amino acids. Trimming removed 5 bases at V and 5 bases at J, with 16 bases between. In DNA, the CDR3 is TGTGCCAGCAGCCTCTCCGGACTGATAAACAATGAGCAGTTCTTC. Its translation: CASSLSGLINNEQFF. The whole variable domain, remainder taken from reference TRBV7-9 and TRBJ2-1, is DTGVSQNPRHKITKRGQNVTFRCDPISEHNRLYWYRQTLGQGPEFLTYFQNEAQLEKSRLLSDRFSAERPKGSFSTLEIQRTEQGDSAMYLCASSLSGLINNEQFFGPGTRLTVL.

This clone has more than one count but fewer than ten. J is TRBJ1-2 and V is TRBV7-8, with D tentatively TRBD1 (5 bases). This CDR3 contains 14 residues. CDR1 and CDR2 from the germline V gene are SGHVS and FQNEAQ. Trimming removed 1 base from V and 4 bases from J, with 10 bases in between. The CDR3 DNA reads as TGTGCCAGCAGCTTAGAGAGGGGCATCTATGGCTACACCTTC. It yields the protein CASSLERGIYGYTF.

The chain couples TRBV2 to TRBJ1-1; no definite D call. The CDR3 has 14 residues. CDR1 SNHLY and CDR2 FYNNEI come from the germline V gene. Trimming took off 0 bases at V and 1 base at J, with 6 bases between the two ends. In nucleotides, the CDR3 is TGTGCCAGCAGTGAAGCGCTTCGGAACACTGAAGCTTTCTTT. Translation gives CASSEALRNTEAFF.

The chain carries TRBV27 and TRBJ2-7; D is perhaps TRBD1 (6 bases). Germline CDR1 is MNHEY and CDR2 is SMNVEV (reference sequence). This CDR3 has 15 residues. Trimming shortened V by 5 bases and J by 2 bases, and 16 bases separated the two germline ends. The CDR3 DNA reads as TGTGCCAGCAGTCCTCTCCGGGACAAAACCTACGAGCAGTACTTC. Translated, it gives CASSPLRDKTYEQYF.

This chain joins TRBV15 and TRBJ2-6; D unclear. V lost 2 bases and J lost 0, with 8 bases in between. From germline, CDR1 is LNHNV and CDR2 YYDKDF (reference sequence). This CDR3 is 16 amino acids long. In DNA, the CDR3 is TGTGCCACCAGCAGAAACAGCCTCTCTGGGGCCAACGTCCTGACTTTC. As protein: CATSRNSLSGANVLTF.

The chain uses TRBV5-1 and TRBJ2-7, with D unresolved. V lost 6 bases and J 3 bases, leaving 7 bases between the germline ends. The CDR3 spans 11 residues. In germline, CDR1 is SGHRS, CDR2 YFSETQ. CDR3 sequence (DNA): TGCGCCAGCAAGTCGGGCTACGAGCAGTACTTC. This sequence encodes CASKSGYEQYF.

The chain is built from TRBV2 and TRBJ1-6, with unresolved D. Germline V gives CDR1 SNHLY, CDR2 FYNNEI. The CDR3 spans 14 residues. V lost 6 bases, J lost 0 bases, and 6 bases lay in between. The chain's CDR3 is CASSGSSYNSPLHF. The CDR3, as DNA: TGTGCCAGCAGCGGAAGCTCCTATAATTCACCCCTCCACTTT.

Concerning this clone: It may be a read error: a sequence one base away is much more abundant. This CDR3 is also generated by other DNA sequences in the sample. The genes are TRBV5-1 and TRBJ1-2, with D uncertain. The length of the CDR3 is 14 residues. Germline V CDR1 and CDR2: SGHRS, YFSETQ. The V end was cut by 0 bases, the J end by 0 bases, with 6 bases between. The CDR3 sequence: CASSLVGSNYGYTF. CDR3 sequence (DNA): TGCGCCAGCAGCTTGGTTGGGTCTAACTATGGCTACACCTTC. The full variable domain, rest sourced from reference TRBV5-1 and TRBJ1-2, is KAGVTQTPRYLIKTRGQQVTLSCSPISGHRSVSWYQQTPGQGLQFLFEYFSETQRNKGNFPGRFSGRQFSNSRSEMNVSTLELGDSALYLCASSLVGSNYGYTFGSGTRLTVV.

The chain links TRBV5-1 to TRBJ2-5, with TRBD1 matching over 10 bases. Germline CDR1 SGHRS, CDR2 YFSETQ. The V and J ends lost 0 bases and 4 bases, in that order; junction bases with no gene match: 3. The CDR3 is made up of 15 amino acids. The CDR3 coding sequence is TGCGCCAGCAGCTTGGCCGGGGACAGGGGAGAGACCCAGTACTTC. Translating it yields CASSLAGDRGETQYF.

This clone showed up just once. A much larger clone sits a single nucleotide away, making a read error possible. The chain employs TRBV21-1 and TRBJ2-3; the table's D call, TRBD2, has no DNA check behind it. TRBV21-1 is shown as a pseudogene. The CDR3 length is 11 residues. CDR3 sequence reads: CASSYADTQYF. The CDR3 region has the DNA TGTGCCAGCAGTTACGCGGATACGCAGTATTTT.

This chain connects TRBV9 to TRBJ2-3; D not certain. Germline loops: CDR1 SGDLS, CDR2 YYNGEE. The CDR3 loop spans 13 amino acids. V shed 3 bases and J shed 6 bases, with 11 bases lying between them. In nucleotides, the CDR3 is TGTGCCAGCAGCGCCTCCTCTGGGGATACGCAGTATTTT. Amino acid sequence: CASSASSGDTQYF.

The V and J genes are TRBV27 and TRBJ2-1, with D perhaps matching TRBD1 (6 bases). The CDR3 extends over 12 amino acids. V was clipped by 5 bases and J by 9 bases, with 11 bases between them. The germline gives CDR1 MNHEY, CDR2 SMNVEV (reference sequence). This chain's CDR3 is CASSLQGFEQFF. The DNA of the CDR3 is TGTGCCAGCAGTCTACAGGGATTTGAGCAGTTCTTC.

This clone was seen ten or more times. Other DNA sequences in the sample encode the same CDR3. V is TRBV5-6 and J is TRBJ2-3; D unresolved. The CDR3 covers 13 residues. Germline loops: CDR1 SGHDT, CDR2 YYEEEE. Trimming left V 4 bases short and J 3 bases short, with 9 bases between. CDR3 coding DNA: TGTGCCAGCAGCCTAAAGGGAACAGATACGCAGTATTTT. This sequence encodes CASSLKGTDTQYF.

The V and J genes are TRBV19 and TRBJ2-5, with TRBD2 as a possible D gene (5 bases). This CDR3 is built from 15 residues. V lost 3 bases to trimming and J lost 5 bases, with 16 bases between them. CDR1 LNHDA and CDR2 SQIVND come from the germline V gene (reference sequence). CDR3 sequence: CASSISIQRAETQYF. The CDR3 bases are TGTGCCAGTAGTATCTCGATCCAGAGGGCTGAGACCCAGTACTTC.

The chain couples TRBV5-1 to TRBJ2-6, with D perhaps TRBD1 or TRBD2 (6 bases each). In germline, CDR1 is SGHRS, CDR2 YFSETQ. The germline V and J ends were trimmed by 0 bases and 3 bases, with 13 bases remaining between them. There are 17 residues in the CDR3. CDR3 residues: CASSLVEGGYGANVLTF. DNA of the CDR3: TGCGCCAGCAGCTTGGTCGAGGGGGGCTATGGGGCCAACGTCCTGACTTTC. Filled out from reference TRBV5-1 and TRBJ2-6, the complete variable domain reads KAGVTQTPRYLIKTRGQQVTLSCSPISGHRSVSWYQQTPGQGLQFLFEYFSETQRNKGNFPGRFSGRQFSNSRSEMNVSTLELGDSALYLCASSLVEGGYGANVLTFGAGSRLTVL.

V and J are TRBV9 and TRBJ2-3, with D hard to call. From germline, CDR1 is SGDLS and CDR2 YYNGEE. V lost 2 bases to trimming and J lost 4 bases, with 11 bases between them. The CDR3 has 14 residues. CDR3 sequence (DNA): TGTGCCAGCAGCGTTGGGCGGAGTTCAGATACGCAGTATTTT. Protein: CASSVGRSSDTQYF. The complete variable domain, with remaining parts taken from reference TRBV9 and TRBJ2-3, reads DSGVTQTPKHLITATGQRVTLRCSPRSGDLSVYWYQQSLDQGLQFLIQYYNGEERAKGNILERFSAQQFPDLHSELNLSSLELGDSALYFCASSVGRSSDTQYFGPGTRLTVL.

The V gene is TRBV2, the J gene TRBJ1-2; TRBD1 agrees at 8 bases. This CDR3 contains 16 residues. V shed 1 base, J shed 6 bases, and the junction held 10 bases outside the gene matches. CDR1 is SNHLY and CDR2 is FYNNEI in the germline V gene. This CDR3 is CASSEGTGSALNGYTF. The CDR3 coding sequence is TGTGCCAGCAGTGAAGGGACAGGGAGCGCCCTAAATGGCTACACCTTC.

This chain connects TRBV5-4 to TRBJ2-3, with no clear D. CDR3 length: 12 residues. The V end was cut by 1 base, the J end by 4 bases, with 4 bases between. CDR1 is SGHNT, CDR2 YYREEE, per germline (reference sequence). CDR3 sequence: CASSLRADTQYF. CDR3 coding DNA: TGTGCCAGCAGCTTGCGCGCAGATACGCAGTATTTT.

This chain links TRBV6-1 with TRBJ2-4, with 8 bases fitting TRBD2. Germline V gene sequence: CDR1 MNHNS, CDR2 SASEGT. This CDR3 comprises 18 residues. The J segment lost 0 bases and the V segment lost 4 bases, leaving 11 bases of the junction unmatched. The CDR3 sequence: CASSAYGTAGVAKNIQYF. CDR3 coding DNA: TGTGCCAGCAGTGCCTATGGCACAGCGGGAGTAGCCAAAAACATTCAGTACTTC.

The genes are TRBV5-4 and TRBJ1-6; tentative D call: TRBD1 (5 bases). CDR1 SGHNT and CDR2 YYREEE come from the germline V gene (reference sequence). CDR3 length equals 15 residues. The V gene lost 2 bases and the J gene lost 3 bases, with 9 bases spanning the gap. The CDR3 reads CASSLRGNYNSPLHF. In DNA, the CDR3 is TGTGCCAGCAGCTTAAGGGGAAACTATAATTCACCCCTCCACTTT. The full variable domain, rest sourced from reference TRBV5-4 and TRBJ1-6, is ETGVTQSPTHLIKTRGQQVTLRCSSQSGHNTVSWYQQALGQGPQFIFQYYREEENGRGNFPPRFSGLQFPNYSSELNVNALELDDSALYLCASSLRGNYNSPLHFGNGTRLTVT.

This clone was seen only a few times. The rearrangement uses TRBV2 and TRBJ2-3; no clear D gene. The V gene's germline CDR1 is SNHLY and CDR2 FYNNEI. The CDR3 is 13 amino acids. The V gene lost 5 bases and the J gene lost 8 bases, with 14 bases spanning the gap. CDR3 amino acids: CASSNLKPGTQYF. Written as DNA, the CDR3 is TGTGCCAGCAGTAATCTCAAACCGGGTACGCAGTATTTT.

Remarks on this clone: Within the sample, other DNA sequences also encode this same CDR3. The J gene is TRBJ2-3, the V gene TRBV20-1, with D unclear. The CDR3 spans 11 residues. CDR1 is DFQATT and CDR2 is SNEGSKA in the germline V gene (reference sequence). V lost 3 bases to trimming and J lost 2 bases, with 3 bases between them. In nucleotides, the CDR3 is TGCAGTGCTAGGCTCACAGATACGCAGTATTTT. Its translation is CSARLTDTQYF.

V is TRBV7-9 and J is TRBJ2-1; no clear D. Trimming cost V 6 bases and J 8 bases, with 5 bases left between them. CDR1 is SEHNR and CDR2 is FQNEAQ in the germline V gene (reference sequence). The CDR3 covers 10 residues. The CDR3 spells CASSRHEQFF. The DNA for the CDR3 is TGTGCCAGCAGTAGACATGAGCAGTTCTTC.

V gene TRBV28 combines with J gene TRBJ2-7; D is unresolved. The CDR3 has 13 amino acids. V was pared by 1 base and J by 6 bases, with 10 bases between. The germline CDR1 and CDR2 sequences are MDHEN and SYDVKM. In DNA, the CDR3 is TGTGCCAGCAGTTTATATTCGCCCCCCGAGCAGTACTTC. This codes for CASSLYSPPEQYF.

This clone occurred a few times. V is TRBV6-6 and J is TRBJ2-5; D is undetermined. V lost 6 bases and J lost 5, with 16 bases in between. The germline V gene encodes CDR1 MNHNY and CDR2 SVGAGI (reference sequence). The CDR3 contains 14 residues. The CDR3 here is CASSQFQQGETQYF. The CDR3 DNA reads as TGTGCCAGCAGCCAGTTCCAGCAAGGGGAGACCCAGTACTTC.

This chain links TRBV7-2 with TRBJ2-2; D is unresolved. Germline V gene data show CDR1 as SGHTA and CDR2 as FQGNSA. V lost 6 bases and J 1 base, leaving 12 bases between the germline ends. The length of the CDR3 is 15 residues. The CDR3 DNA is TGTGCCAGCAGTCCAATGAAAGGGAACACCGGGGAGCTGTTTTTT. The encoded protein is CASSPMKGNTGELFF.

CDR3 loop: CASSPRARAGQETQYF. The CDR3 coding sequence is TGTGCCAGCAGCCCCCGGGCACGAGCTGGGCAAGAGACCCAGTACTTC. The chain is built from TRBV9 and TRBJ2-5; D gene unclear. Germline loops: CDR1 SGDLS, CDR2 YYNGEE. The CDR3 spans 16 residues. The V end was cut by 4 bases, the J end by 2 bases, with 18 bases between.

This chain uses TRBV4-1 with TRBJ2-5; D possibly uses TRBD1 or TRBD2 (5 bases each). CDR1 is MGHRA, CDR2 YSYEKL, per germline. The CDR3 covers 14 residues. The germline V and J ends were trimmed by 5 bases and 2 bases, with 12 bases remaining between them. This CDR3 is CASSYPGRQETQYF. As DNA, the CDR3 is TGCGCCAGCAGCTATCCGGGACGGCAAGAGACCCAGTACTTC.